This T cell receptor (beta chain) was sequenced in a study of regulatory T cells in long-lasting Graves disease. Study information: Newly diagnosed Graves' patients had under 3 months of antithyroid drugs. Findings of the study overall: TCR diversity was lower in persistent than newly diagnosed Graves' disease.

The time point here: newly diagnosed GD, antithyroid drugs for less than 3 months. The TCR library was prepared using RNA isolated from PBMCs. Points on this clonotype: Its antigen is still unknown.

Germline V gives CDR1 SGHRS, CDR2 YFSETQ. This CDR3 spans 15 amino acids. V shed 0 bases, J shed 5 bases, and the junction held 6 bases outside the gene matches. Construction of the TCR beta libraries employed iRepertoire HTBI primers in conjunction with Arm-PCR of CDR3 regions. TCRdb reprocessed the multiplex PCR reads via MiXCR and lists one record per CDR3 protein. Here the sample spans 600,000 to 650,000 distinct CDR3 sequences, 15% to 20% being singletons. The sample was also reused in another study, on T cells in Graves' hyperthyroidism and ophthalmopathy.

The material sequenced was peripheral blood mononuclear cells (PBMCs), taken at new diagnosis, from a patient treated with antithyroid drugs. The chain links TRBV5-1 to TRBJ2-3; 7 bases align to TRBD1. The receptor's source is a woman between 25 and 40 years old with Graves disease. In nucleotides, the CDR3 is TGCGCCAGCAGCTTGGCCAAGGGGGCCCAAGATACGCAGTATTTT. This codes for CASSLAKGAQDTQYF.